This T cell receptor beta chain was found in a study of T cells expressing NK-cell markers. Background on the study: The TCR beta repertoires originated in sorted CD3+CD56+NKG2C+, CD3+CD56+NKG2C- and CD3+CD56-NKG2C+ T cells. General study findings and limits: The CD3+CD56-NKG2C+ fraction of a few donors was likewise dominated by these clonotypes. The share of CD8+ T cells held by dominant NKG2C+ clonotypes was about 1.0-7.5% in six donors.

5'RACE template switching with UMIs produced the TCR beta cDNA. TCRdb re-analyzed the 5' RACE reads; it lists each CDR3 protein once, without DNA. In total, the table holds 90,000 to 130,000 distinct CDR3 sequences. The CDR3 extends over 15 amino acids. Germline V gene data show CDR1 as SGHAT and CDR2 as FQNNGV. Of note for this clonotype: Its antigen remains unidentified.

The receptor's source is a woman aged 18-69 years in good health. V is TRBV11-2 and J is TRBJ2-2; there is no DNA to check the TCRdb D call of TRBD2. The source material was blood T cells: a sorted CD56 or NKG2C T cell subset, CD4+ or CD8+ T cells, or bulk PBMC T cells (not recorded which). The CDR3 is CASSLGLAGGGELFF.